This paragraph covers one T cell receptor beta chain sequence. Its target antigen remains unknown. No qualities accompany the bases; no much larger clone lies one base away. The germline V gene (reference sequence) specifies DFQATT as CDR1 and SNEGSKA as CDR2. The CDR3 starts with the cysteine, ends with the phenylalanine, and has 14 residues. Only the CDR3 region is kept as DNA, spanning 42 bases read in frame from base 1. Trimmed from V: 5 bases; trimmed from J: 10 bases; junction bases lacking a gene match: 8. In light of the paper, this sample's treatment or condition label describes: live attenuated yellow fever vaccine strain. PBMCs were isolated from peripheral blood using a standard Ficoll-Paque protocol. CD4 and CD8 T-cell fractions were isolated with Dynabeads CD4 and CD8 positive selection kits. TriZol was used to extract RNA from bulk PBMCs, from CD4 and CD8 fractions, and from dextramer-positive and dextramer-negative fractions.

TCR cDNA was synthesized by 5'RACE template switching, which introduced a universal primer site and unique molecular identifiers. Priming of cDNA synthesis was performed from both the TCR alpha and TCR beta constant segments. Two PCR steps were used to amplify libraries, with sample barcodes and sequencing adapters being added in the second step. Sequencing of libraries was done on Illumina HiSeq 2500 (2x100 bp) or NovaSeq (2x150 bp). Under the source paper's analysis protocol: MIGEC handled demultiplexing of reads and collapsing into UMI consensus sequences, while MiXCR performed V(D)J alignment. Vaccine-responding clonotypes were defined with edgeR using replicate PBMC samples, requiring FDR below 0.01 and a log2 fold change above 5 up to day 15. Bulk clonotypes were assigned CD4 or CD8 identity according to which sequenced CD4 or CD8 repertoire held them at higher abundance. TCRdb applied fastp at Q25 and MiXCR to the public reads, then kept only in-frame beta chains. Rows with a matching CDR3 protein are joined into one entry that keeps the most common DNA and genes. The V and J calls and clone size are TCRdb's, not the authors'. This sample is represented by 200,000 to 300,000 distinct CDR3 sequences; roughly 13% of them were singletons. Less than 0.55% of the sample is in the top ten clones.

These data belong to a study of T cells after yellow fever vaccination (dated by TCRdb to the late 2010s). Background for the entire study: The SMART-Seq v4 Ultra Low Input RNA kit was used to prepare libraries from fractions with low cell numbers. Bulk TCR alpha and beta repertoires were sequenced longitudinally to track T-cell clones before and after primary and booster YFV17D yellow fever vaccination. The cohort comprised two healthy male donors, one aged 18 to 30 and one aged 30 to 40 years. Bulk PBMC replicates and cell subsets were isolated from blood drawn at multiple timepoints before and after both primary and secondary immunization.

The paper's findings and limits, for the study overall: Compared with the primary T-cell response, the secondary T-cell response was weaker but faster, peaking on day 5 rather than day 15. Because only two donors were included in the study, the extent to which the findings can be generalized is limited. Because abundant contaminating clonotypes from the bulk population could be contained in FACS-sorted repertoires, computational filtering was required. Most clones expanded after primary vaccination were re-detected after the booster (almost 97% of CD4 and 88% of CD8), suggesting broad memory maintenance. A small fraction of clonotypes appeared in both the CD4 and CD8 compartments, likely as a result of convergent recombination.

The source was CD4+ T cells sorted from PBMCs, collected 45 days after the yellow fever booster vaccination. The V and J genes are TRBV20-1 and TRBJ2-1, with 13 bases matching TRBD2. This sequence originates from a man aged 30 to 39 who received the YFV17D yellow fever vaccine. The DNA is TGCAGTGCTTCCCCGGGACTAGCGGGATACGAGCAGTTCTTC. The translation is CSASPGLAGYEQFF.